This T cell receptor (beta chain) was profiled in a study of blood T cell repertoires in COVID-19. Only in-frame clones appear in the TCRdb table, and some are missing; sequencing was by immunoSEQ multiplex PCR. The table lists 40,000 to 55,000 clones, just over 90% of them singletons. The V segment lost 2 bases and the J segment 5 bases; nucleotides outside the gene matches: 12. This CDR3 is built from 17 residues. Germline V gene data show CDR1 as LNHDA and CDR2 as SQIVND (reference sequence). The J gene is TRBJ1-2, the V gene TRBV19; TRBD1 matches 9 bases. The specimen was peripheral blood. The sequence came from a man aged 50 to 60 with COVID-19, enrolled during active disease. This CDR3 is CASSISPQTGGKYGYTF. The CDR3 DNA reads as TGTGCCAGTAGTATATCCCCCCAGACAGGGGGTAAATATGGCTACACCTTC.